The entry that follows covers one T cell receptor beta chain sequence. Its antigen is currently unknown. This sample was taken from a study of T-cell memory formation after mild COVID-19. TCRdb redid the calling of the 5' RACE reads with MiXCR, one entry per CDR3 protein. Here the sample spans 350,000 to 400,000 distinct CDR3 sequences, 20% to 25% being singletons. The study, taken as a whole, reports: Mostly located in CM and EM were contracting CD4+ clones, with contracting CD8+ clones located in EMRA.

The CDR3 length is 16 residues. Germline V lookup: CDR1 ENHRY, CDR2 SYGVKD. V dropped 7 bases and J dropped 5 bases, with 22 bases sitting between them. The chain combines TRBV10-3 with TRBJ2-3; possibly TRBD1 for D (6 bases). This sequence originates from an adult woman who had mild COVID-19 (a few samples of this study predate the infection). Cell type and time point are not known. The sequenced sample was PBMCs or a T cell subset sorted from them (not recorded which). CDR3 nucleotide sequence: TGTGCCATCATCCGCCCAGGGGCTATCTGGATAGATACGCAGTATTTT. This gives the protein CAIIRPGAIWIDTQYF.